A selection of T cell receptor beta chains follows, all from one sample in a study of blood T cell repertoires in COVID-19. Profiling relied on immunoSEQ multiplex PCR, and the TCRdb table lists in-frame clones only, not all of them. The data show 35,000 to 45,000 clones, about 75% seen once. Sequencing was done on a sample of peripheral blood. All receptors come from an older man with active or convalescent COVID-19. Each CDR3 is given with its conserved first and last residue. D genes are given only for firm matches. Clone size appears in some rows only: once, few, many, or a class for an expanded clone.

CDR3nt: TGTGCCAGCAGCCATTCCGCGGAACGGGGTCAGCCCCAGCATTTT; CDR3aa: CASSHSAERGQPQHF; d_gene: NA; abundance: NA; j_gene: TRBJ1-5; v_gene: TRBV7-2
CDR3nt: TGTGCCAGCATTAACAAGACAGGGGCCTATGGCTACACCTTC; CDR3aa: CASINKTGAYGYTF; d_gene: NA; abundance: NA; j_gene: TRBJ1-2; v_gene: TRBV21-1
CDR3nt: TGTGCCAGCAGCCCGGACAGGGATAATTGGAGGGCCAACGTCCTGACTTTC; CDR3aa: CASSPDRDNWRANVLTF; d_gene: TRBD1; abundance: NA; j_gene: TRBJ2-6; v_gene: TRBV9
CDR3nt: TGTGCCAGCAGCCAAGAATGGACAGGGAGGGTTGGTGGCTACACCTTC; CDR3aa: CASSQEWTGRVGGYTF; d_gene: TRBD1; abundance: NA; j_gene: TRBJ1-2; v_gene: TRBV3-1/TRBV3-2
CDR3nt: TGCAGTGCTAGTGTACGACTAGTTGGTAATGAGCAGTTCTTC; CDR3aa: CSASVRLVGNEQFF; d_gene: NA; abundance: once; j_gene: TRBJ2-1; v_gene: TRBV20-1
CDR3nt: TGTGCCAGCAGCCCGGAGGACAGGCCCCAGCATTTT; CDR3aa: CASSPEDRPQHF; d_gene: NA; abundance: few; j_gene: TRBJ1-5; v_gene: TRBV7-9
CDR3nt: TGTGCCAGCAGTCGGACAATTGTCACTGAAGCTTTCTTT; CDR3aa: CASSRTIVTEAFF; d_gene: NA; abundance: NA; j_gene: TRBJ1-1; v_gene: TRBV27
CDR3nt: TGTGCCAGCAGCTCCAGGACAGGGCAGAACCCTGGAAACACCATATATTTT; CDR3aa: CASSSRTGQNPGNTIYF; d_gene: TRBD1; abundance: once; j_gene: TRBJ1-3; v_gene: TRBV11-2
CDR3nt: TGTGCCACCAGCAGAGATATCGGCTACGAGCAGTACTTC; CDR3aa: CATSRDIGYEQYF; d_gene: NA; abundance: NA; j_gene: TRBJ2-7; v_gene: TRBV15
CDR3nt: TGTGCCAGCAACAACAGGGTTGGCGTTTCTGAAAAACTGTTTTTT; CDR3aa: CASNNRVGVSEKLFF; d_gene: NA; abundance: NA; j_gene: TRBJ1-4; v_gene: TRBV2
CDR3nt: TGTGCCATTTCCTTTAGCGGGGGGGAGCAGTACTTC; CDR3aa: CAISFSGGEQYF; d_gene: TRBD2; abundance: once; j_gene: TRBJ2-7; v_gene: TRBV10-3
CDR3nt: TGTGTCAGAAGCTTAATCCCTATGGGGGAGGAAAACTATGGCTACACCTTC; CDR3aa: CVRSLIPMGEENYGYTF; d_gene: NA; abundance: NA; j_gene: TRBJ1-2; v_gene: TRBV7-5
CDR3nt: TGCGCCAGCAGCTTCCGGGACAGACTGGAGACCCAGTACTTC; CDR3aa: CASSFRDRLETQYF; d_gene: TRBD1; abundance: NA; j_gene: TRBJ2-5; v_gene: TRBV5-1
CDR3nt: TGTGCCAGCAAACAAGGTCTAGCCCACTCCTACGAGCAGTACTTC; CDR3aa: CASKQGLAHSYEQYF; d_gene: NA; abundance: NA; j_gene: TRBJ2-7; v_gene: TRBV6-5
CDR3nt: TGTGCCAGCAGCCAAGGCAGAAACACTGAAGCTTTCTTT; CDR3aa: CASSQGRNTEAFF; d_gene: NA; abundance: NA; j_gene: TRBJ1-1; v_gene: TRBV3-1/TRBV3-2
CDR3nt: TGTGCCAGCAGTCCGGACAGGGAGGTAGCGGCTTTCTTT; CDR3aa: CASSPDREVAAFF; d_gene: TRBD1; abundance: NA; j_gene: TRBJ1-1; v_gene: TRBV11-2
CDR3nt: TGTGCCAGCAGCCTCCAAGCGGACAGACCTAAAGCTTTCTTT; CDR3aa: CASSLQADRPKAFF; d_gene: NA; abundance: few; j_gene: TRBJ1-1; v_gene: TRBV11-3
CDR3nt: TGTGCCAGCAGTCTGGACAGGGGGTTTGGCTACACCTTC; CDR3aa: CASSLDRGFGYTF; d_gene: TRBD1; abundance: NA; j_gene: TRBJ1-2; v_gene: TRBV28
CDR3nt: TGTGCCAGCTCCCGGGTCGAGCCCCTCCACTTT; CDR3aa: CASSRVEPLHF; d_gene: NA; abundance: NA; j_gene: TRBJ1-6; v_gene: TRBV2
CDR3nt: TGTGCTAGTGGTTTGGTTGGCAGGGGGCTTATCCGATACTATGGCTACACCTTC; CDR3aa: CASGLVGRGLIRYYGYTF; d_gene: TRBD1; abundance: few; j_gene: TRBJ1-2; v_gene: TRBV12-5
CDR3nt: TGTGCCAGTAGGCCGCGGGGAGGAGAAGAGACCCAGTACTTC; CDR3aa: CASRPRGGEETQYF; d_gene: NA; abundance: NA; j_gene: TRBJ2-5; v_gene: TRBV19
CDR3nt: TGTGCCAGCAGTTACTCGAGCGGGACAGGGGAATCACCCCTCCACTTT; CDR3aa: CASSYSSGTGESPLHF; d_gene: TRBD1; abundance: NA; j_gene: TRBJ1-6; v_gene: TRBV6-5
CDR3nt: TGTGCCACCAGCAGAGCGGGACAGGGGTTCTACAATGAGCAGTTCTTC; CDR3aa: CATSRAGQGFYNEQFF; d_gene: TRBD1; abundance: NA; j_gene: TRBJ2-1; v_gene: TRBV15
CDR3nt: TGTGCCAGCAGTTTCCGACAGGGGTTTAGCAATCAGCCCCAGCATTTT; CDR3aa: CASSFRQGFSNQPQHF; d_gene: TRBD1; abundance: NA; j_gene: TRBJ1-5; v_gene: TRBV6-5
CDR3nt: TGTGCCAGCAGTGGAAACAGGGGTGGCGGCTACACCTTC; CDR3aa: CASSGNRGGGYTF; d_gene: TRBD1; abundance: NA; j_gene: TRBJ1-2; v_gene: TRBV28
CDR3nt: TGTGCCAGCAGCCAGAACAGGGAACAGCCCCAGCATTTT; CDR3aa: CASSQNREQPQHF; d_gene: NA; abundance: NA; j_gene: TRBJ1-5; v_gene: TRBV14
CDR3nt: TGTGCCAGCAGTTACACTAGACAGGGACCTGGAAACACCATATATTTT; CDR3aa: CASSYTRQGPGNTIYF; d_gene: TRBD1; abundance: NA; j_gene: TRBJ1-3; v_gene: TRBV6-5
CDR3nt: TGTGCCAGCTCAACCGGGACAGGGGATGAAAAACTGTTTTTT; CDR3aa: CASSTGTGDEKLFF; d_gene: TRBD1; abundance: NA; j_gene: TRBJ1-4; v_gene: TRBV18
CDR3nt: TGTGCCAGCAGCCCCGGGAGACTAGCGGTAACAGATACGCAGTATTTT; CDR3aa: CASSPGRLAVTDTQYF; d_gene: TRBD2; abundance: NA; j_gene: TRBJ2-3; v_gene: TRBV11-1
CDR3nt: TGTGCCAGTAGGGGCGGGGGGCTGGAGACCCAGTACTTC; CDR3aa: CASRGGGLETQYF; d_gene: TRBD2; abundance: NA; j_gene: TRBJ2-5; v_gene: TRBV19
CDR3nt: TGTGCCAGCTCACAGGCGCCACAGGGCCATACTGAAGCTTTCTTT; CDR3aa: CASSQAPQGHTEAFF; d_gene: NA; abundance: NA; j_gene: TRBJ1-1; v_gene: TRBV18
CDR3nt: TGTGCCAGCAGTTTGCCCACTCCAGGGAACACTGAAGCTTTCTTT; CDR3aa: CASSLPTPGNTEAFF; d_gene: NA; abundance: NA; j_gene: TRBJ1-1; v_gene: TRBV28
CDR3nt: TGTGCCAGCAGCTTGGAGGAGCAGACCCAGTACTTC; CDR3aa: CASSLEEQTQYF; d_gene: NA; abundance: NA; j_gene: TRBJ2-5; v_gene: TRBV5-6
CDR3nt: TGTGCCAGTAGTTCCGGGACAGGGGCCATCGGGCCCCAGCATTTT; CDR3aa: CASSSGTGAIGPQHF; d_gene: TRBD1; abundance: NA; j_gene: TRBJ1-5; v_gene: TRBV19
CDR3nt: TGTGCCAGCAGTCCCGATGCGATAGCGGGGGGGCGGTATACGCAGTATTTT; CDR3aa: CASSPDAIAGGRYTQYF; d_gene: TRBD2; abundance: once; j_gene: TRBJ2-3; v_gene: TRBV7-2
CDR3nt: TGTGCCAGCAGCTCAACAGGGGCTGGAAACACCATATATTTT; CDR3aa: CASSSTGAGNTIYF; d_gene: TRBD1; abundance: once; j_gene: TRBJ1-3; v_gene: TRBV9
CDR3nt: TGCGCCAGCAGCCCGCAGGCTACGGAGACCCAGTACTTC; CDR3aa: CASSPQATETQYF; d_gene: NA; abundance: NA; j_gene: TRBJ2-5; v_gene: TRBV4-1
CDR3nt: TGCGCCAGCAGTGACAGGGCCCACAATGAGCAGTTCTTC; CDR3aa: CASSDRAHNEQFF; d_gene: NA; abundance: few; j_gene: TRBJ2-1; v_gene: TRBV10-1
CDR3nt: TGTGCCAGCAGTGGAGCTACAGGGTTGAATCAGCCCCAGCATTTT; CDR3aa: CASSGATGLNQPQHF; d_gene: NA; abundance: NA; j_gene: TRBJ1-5; v_gene: TRBV6-1
CDR3nt: TGTGCCAGCAGTCTGACAGGGGTGGTATCCTACGAGCAGTACTTC; CDR3aa: CASSLTGVVSYEQYF; d_gene: TRBD1; abundance: few; j_gene: TRBJ2-7; v_gene: TRBV28
CDR3nt: TGTGCCAGCAGTTTAACAGGGGGCTTTACTGAAGCTTTCTTT; CDR3aa: CASSLTGGFTEAFF; d_gene: TRBD1; abundance: few; j_gene: TRBJ1-1; v_gene: TRBV28
CDR3nt: TGTGCCAGCAGCTTGTCGGGGAATCAGCCCCAGCATTTT; CDR3aa: CASSLSGNQPQHF; d_gene: NA; abundance: once; j_gene: TRBJ1-5; v_gene: TRBV5-5
CDR3nt: TGTGCCTCTAGTGGGTACGAGCAGTACTTC; CDR3aa: CASSGYEQYF; d_gene: NA; abundance: NA; j_gene: TRBJ2-7; v_gene: TRBV28
CDR3nt: TGCAGTGCTAGTCCGGGTATCACAGATACGCAGTATTTT; CDR3aa: CSASPGITDTQYF; d_gene: NA; abundance: NA; j_gene: TRBJ2-3; v_gene: TRBV20-1
CDR3nt: TGTGCCAGCAGCCCCAGGACAGGCCCTGGGGCCAACGTCCTGACTTTC; CDR3aa: CASSPRTGPGANVLTF; d_gene: TRBD1; abundance: NA; j_gene: TRBJ2-6; v_gene: TRBV9
CDR3nt: TGTGCCAGCAGAACAGGGTCTAACACTGAAGCTTTCTTT; CDR3aa: CASRTGSNTEAFF; d_gene: NA; abundance: NA; j_gene: TRBJ1-1; v_gene: TRBV6-4
CDR3nt: TGCGCCAGCAGCTTGGCAGGGGCCTATGAGACCCAGTACTTC; CDR3aa: CASSLAGAYETQYF; d_gene: NA; abundance: NA; j_gene: TRBJ2-5; v_gene: TRBV5-1
CDR3nt: TGTGCCAGCAGCTTGGACGGGACTTTCGGGCGGTACTTC; CDR3aa: CASSLDGTFGRYF; d_gene: NA; abundance: NA; j_gene: TRBJ2-7; v_gene: TRBV7-9
CDR3nt: TGTGCCAGCCAATCAGGGGATAGACTCTATGGCTACACCTTC; CDR3aa: CASQSGDRLYGYTF; d_gene: NA; abundance: NA; j_gene: TRBJ1-2; v_gene: TRBV6-5
CDR3nt: TGTGCCAGCAGCCAATCCCGGGAAGATACGCAGTATTTT; CDR3aa: CASSQSREDTQYF; d_gene: NA; abundance: NA; j_gene: TRBJ2-3; v_gene: TRBV7-3
CDR3nt: TGTGCCAGCAGCATGGGACAGAGAAATGAAAAACTGTTTTTT; CDR3aa: CASSMGQRNEKLFF; d_gene: TRBD1; abundance: NA; j_gene: TRBJ1-4; v_gene: TRBV5-4
CDR3nt: TGCGCCAGCAGCTTGAGTCCGGACACTGAAGCTTTCTTT; CDR3aa: CASSLSPDTEAFF; d_gene: NA; abundance: NA; j_gene: TRBJ1-1; v_gene: TRBV5-1
CDR3nt: TGTGCCAGCAGTTATCTGGGGGCTGGGAACACTGAAGCTTTCTTT; CDR3aa: CASSYLGAGNTEAFF; d_gene: NA; abundance: few; j_gene: TRBJ1-1; v_gene: TRBV6-5
CDR3nt: TGTGCCAGCAGTGAATCGTTTGGCCCCAATGAAAAACTGTTTTTT; CDR3aa: CASSESFGPNEKLFF; d_gene: NA; abundance: NA; j_gene: TRBJ1-4; v_gene: TRBV6-1
CDR3nt: TGTGCCATCAGTGAGTCCCCCGGCGGGGGATCCTACGAGCAGTACTTC; CDR3aa: CAISESPGGGSYEQYF; d_gene: TRBD2; abundance: once; j_gene: TRBJ2-7; v_gene: TRBV10-3
CDR3nt: TGCGCCAGCAGCGAGAGACAGTTCTCTGGAAACACCATATATTTT; CDR3aa: CASSERQFSGNTIYF; d_gene: NA; abundance: NA; j_gene: TRBJ1-3; v_gene: TRBV5-1
CDR3nt: TGTGCCAGCAGTGATTGGGGCGAGGAGACCCAGTACTTC; CDR3aa: CASSDWGEETQYF; d_gene: NA; abundance: NA; j_gene: TRBJ2-5; v_gene: TRBV6-1
CDR3nt: TGTGCCAGCACTTCGGGACAGATAAGCTACACCTTC; CDR3aa: CASTSGQISYTF; d_gene: TRBD1; abundance: NA; j_gene: TRBJ1-2; v_gene: TRBV2
CDR3nt: TGTGCCACCAGCAGGGACACCTATGGCTACACCTTC; CDR3aa: CATSRDTYGYTF; d_gene: NA; abundance: NA; j_gene: TRBJ1-2; v_gene: TRBV15
CDR3nt: TGTGCCAGCAGCCCACGTAGCGGGGGGGCGGGGAATGAGCAGTTCTTC; CDR3aa: CASSPRSGGAGNEQFF; d_gene: TRBD2; abundance: NA; j_gene: TRBJ2-1; v_gene: TRBV11-2